This T cell receptor beta chain was observed in a study of cytomegalovirus exposure and HLA in healthy donors. For the study at large: The 100 to 150 validation repertoires matched the roughly 670 first-cohort repertoires in platform, a later analysis reported.

Generated by immunoSEQ multiplex PCR, the TCRdb table keeps only in-frame clones and is missing some. The data show 60,000 to 70,000 clones, with about 89% seen just once and around 1.7% held by the top ten. The CDR3 consists of 15 residues. Germline V gene sequence: CDR1 MDHEN, CDR2 SYDVKM. V lost 6 bases to trimming and J lost 0 bases, with 12 bases between them. Material: PBMCs. This receptor was taken from a woman aged 18-30 years in good health and CMV-seronegative. The V and J genes are TRBV28 and TRBJ2-1; possible D gene TRBD1, 5 bases. The CDR3 DNA sequence: TGTGCCAGCAGACGTGACAGATACTCCTACAATGAGCAGTTCTTC. It specifies CASRRDRYSYNEQFF.